A single sample gave rise to the 5 T cell receptor beta chains below, sequenced in a study of blood T cell repertoires in COVID-19 (dated by TCRdb to the early 2020s). The library was built by means of the immunoSEQ multiplex PCR assay. Drawn from immuneACCESS, this table holds only the in-frame rearrangements with V and J called that TCRdb kept. Clones are partly lost; checked studies trace under half to an unresolved V gene and leave the rest unexplained. The sample table shows around 300,000 clones, and around nine tenths are seen once. Around 4% of the sample rests with the top ten. The sample was peripheral blood. The receptor source for this set is a woman aged 50 to 60 with active or convalescent COVID-19.

The rearrangement links TRBV5-6 to TRBJ2-1, with 7 bases identical to TRBD2. Germline V gene lookup returns CDR1 SGHDT and CDR2 YYEEEE. V dropped 0 bases and J dropped 1; count of bases not matched to a gene: 4. The length of the CDR3 is 16 residues. The CDR3 DNA reads as TGTGCCAGCAGCTTGGAAGCGGGGCCTTCCTACAATGAGCAGTTCTTC. It encodes CASSLEAGPSYNEQFF.

The gene calls are TRBV6-5 and TRBJ1-2, with 7 nucleotides matching TRBD1. V gave up 5 bases and J gave up 4 bases; unmatched junction bases: 7. Looked up from germline, CDR1 is MNHEY and CDR2 is SVGAGI. The CDR3 contains 14 residues. The CDR3 spells CASSRLTGSYGYTF. CDR3 nucleotide sequence: TGTGCCAGCAGTCGACTGACAGGGTCCTATGGCTACACCTTC.

This sequence joins TRBV18 and TRBJ2-7, with TRBD1 matching over 7 bases. After removal of 6 bases from V and 5 bases from J, the junction contained 13 bases not matched to a gene. The germline V gene encodes CDR1 KGHSH and CDR2 LQKENI. The CDR3 has 15 residues. In nucleotides, the CDR3 is TGTGCCAGCTCCCGGAGCAGGGGGAGTGGGGACGAGCAGTACTTC. Translated, it gives CASSRSRGSGDEQYF. The full variable domain, rest sourced from reference TRBV18 and TRBJ2-7, is NAGVMQNPRHLVRRRGQEARLRCSPMKGHSHVYWYRQLPEEGLKFMVYLQKENIIDESGMPKERFSAEFPKEGPSILRIQQVVRGDSAAYFCASSRSRGSGDEQYFGPGTRLTVT.

The chain has TRBV5-6 and TRBJ2-5; D is undetermined. Per the germline V gene, CDR1 is SGHDT and CDR2 is YYEEEE. This CDR3 region has 14 residues. V lost 1 base and J 7 bases, leaving 14 bases between the germline ends. The CDR3 DNA follows: TGTGCCAGCAGCTTGCGCCTCACTTCCGGGACCCAGTACTTC. Amino acid sequence: CASSLRLTSGTQYF.

This clone is a singleton in its sample. The chain recombines TRBV28 with TRBJ1-1; D remains unclear. The CDR3 loop spans 15 amino acids. CDR1 and CDR2 (germline): MDHEN, SYDVKM. V lost 4 bases and J 5 bases, leaving 17 bases between the germline ends. The CDR3 bases are TGTGCCAGCAGTTCGCGTCGGGGAGTTTGGACTGAAGCTTTCTTT. Its translation: CASSSRRGVWTEAFF.